The 27 T cell receptor beta chains presented below share a single source sample, sequenced in a study of human T cells and chemical hapten exposure. TCRdb itself ran the RACE reads through MiXCR, one entry per CDR3 protein. Here the sample spans approximately 100,000 distinct CDR3 sequences, 9.5% to 12% being singletons. Sample time point: patch test 1, 2 weeks after DPC sensitization. Treatment denoted: therapeutic diphenylcyclopropenone sensitization with weekly scalp DPC. The sample here was whole blood, taken in connection with sensitization to the hapten diphenylcyclopropenone (DPC). Source of these receptors: a woman in her 40s with alopecia areata. Some clones in this sample may be carry-over from other donors' samples.

This clonotype was recorded only once. This rearrangement joins TRBV20-1 to TRBJ2-3, with D uncertain. From germline, CDR1 is DFQATT and CDR2 SNEGSKA (reference sequence). This CDR3 comprises 14 residues. The V gene lost 6 bases and the J gene lost 1 base, with 14 bases spanning the gap. The CDR3 protein is CSARDNLGTDTQYF. The CDR3 region has the DNA TGCAGTGCGCGCGATAATCTGGGCACAGATACGCAGTATTTT.

The chain couples TRBV6-2 or TRBV6-3 to TRBJ2-1; D remains unclear. There are 15 residues in the CDR3. V was trimmed by 2 bases and J by 4 bases, leaving 12 bases between them. Germline lookup yields CDR1 MNHEY and CDR2 SVGEGT. CDR3 sequence reads: CASSYGSQVYNEQFF. The CDR3 DNA reads as TGTGCCAGCAGTTACGGCAGCCAGGTTTACAATGAGCAGTTCTTC.

With respect to this clonotype: A much larger clone lies a single base off, so this may be a read error. The chain carries TRBV18 and TRBJ1-5; the D gene is possibly TRBD1 (5 bases). CDR1 is KGHSH, CDR2 LQKENI, per germline. CDR3 length equals 15 residues. The CDR3 reads CASSPQGTASQPRHF. The CDR3 DNA sequence: TGTGCCAGCTCACCCCAGGGTACCGCAAGTCAGCCCCGGCATTTT. Combining the CDR3 with reference TRBV18 and TRBJ1-5 gives the whole variable domain NAGVMQNPRHLVRRRGQEARLRCSPMKGHSHVYWYRQLPEEGLKFMVYLQKENIIDESGMPKERFSAEFPKEGPSILRIQQVVRGDSAAYFCASSPQGTASQPRHFGDGTRLSIL.

This clonotype occurred a few times. The chain is built from TRBV28 and TRBJ2-7, with D possibly being TRBD1 or TRBD2 (8 bases each). Per the germline V gene, CDR1 is MDHEN and CDR2 is SYDVKM. CDR3 length equals 16 residues. With 7 bases removed from V and 3 bases from J, the gap between germline ends came to 22 bases. CDR3: CASIPAGGRGRYEQYF. CDR3 DNA: TGTGCCAGCATACCGGCGGGAGGCAGGGGGCGCTACGAGCAGTACTTC.

This clonotype was found many times. One junction end disagrees with the germline gene, perhaps due to a read error. The V call is TRBV5-1, the J call TRBJ2-2; 9 positions agree with TRBD1. CDR3 size: 17 residues. Germline V gene data show CDR1 as SGHRS and CDR2 as YFSETQ. CDR3: CASSLLGTGSFTEELFF. As DNA, the CDR3 is TGCGCCAGCAGCCTTTTAGGGACAGGGAGCTTCACCGAGGAGCTGTTTTTT. Full variable domain (missing parts from reference TRBV5-1 and TRBJ2-2): KAGVTQTPRYLIKTRGQQVTLSCSPISGHRSVSWYQQTPGQGLQFLFEYFSETQRNKGNFPGRFSGRQFSNSRSEMNVSTLELGDSALYLCASSLLGTGSFTEELFFGEGSRLTVL.

This clonotype has at least ten counts. This rearrangement joins TRBV12-3 or TRBV12-4 to TRBJ1-1, with D perhaps matching TRBD1 (6 bases). This CDR3 is 16 amino acids long. Trimming removed 6 bases at V and 6 bases at J, with 23 bases between. The CDR3 sequence is CASRHLLLAGAAEAFF. The CDR3 region has the DNA TGTGCCAGCAGACATTTACTATTGGCAGGGGCGGCTGAAGCTTTCTTT.

The chain is built from TRBV12-3 or TRBV12-4 and TRBJ1-1; 10 nucleotides match TRBD1. Losses at the gene ends were 6 bases for V and 12 bases for J; bases not matched to a gene: 13. CDR3 size: 14 residues. The CDR3 DNA sequence: TGTGCCAGCAGACCGTCCCGGGACAGGGGCAGGACTTTCTTT. Amino acid sequence: CASRPSRDRGRTFF.

The gene calls are TRBV20-1 and TRBJ1-3; D remains unclear. The CDR3 consists of 16 residues. The germline gives CDR1 DFQATT, CDR2 SNEGSKA (reference sequence). The germline V and J ends were trimmed by 0 bases and 4 bases, with 16 bases remaining between them. The CDR3 is CSAREDFLMGGNTIYF. Written as DNA, the CDR3 is TGCAGTGCTAGAGAAGACTTCCTAATGGGGGGAAACACCATATATTTT.

This clonotype has a count of ten or more. V usage is TRBV10-3 and J usage is TRBJ2-7, with 8 bases aligning to TRBD2. After removal of 3 bases from V and 2 bases from J, the junction contained 6 bases not matched to a gene. Germline CDR1 and CDR2: ENHRY and SYGVKD. This CDR3 has 15 amino acids. CDR3 loop: CAISDIPGGAYEQYF. DNA of the CDR3: TGTGCCATCAGTGACATTCCGGGGGGGGCCTACGAGCAGTACTTC.

Concerning this clonotype: A read error may explain this, as a much larger clone is one base away. V gene TRBV20-1 combines with J gene TRBJ2-1, with unresolved D. The CDR3 sequence is 13 residues long. Germline CDR1 reads DFQATT; CDR2 reads SNEGSKA (reference sequence). In DNA, the CDR3 is TGCAGTGCCTTCGGCCAAACGTGGGATGAGGAGTTCTTC. It is translated as CSAFGQTWDEEFF.

This clonotype occurred a few times. V gene TRBV3-1 combines with J gene TRBJ2-7, with D maybe TRBD2 (5 bases). The CDR3 has 13 amino acids. Trimming took 5 bases from V and 1 from J, leaving 9 bases between them. From germline, CDR1 is LGHDT and CDR2 YNNKEL (reference sequence). CDR3 bases: TGTGCCAGCAGCGGACGAGGGTCCTACGAGCAGTACTTC. Translated, it gives CASSGRGSYEQYF.

This clonotype was detected only a few times. The chain employs TRBV12-3 or TRBV12-4 and TRBJ1-2; D not certain. The CDR3 sequence is 13 residues long. Deletions cut 6 bases from V and 5 bases from J, with 13 bases between. CDR3 in amino acids: CASSPLAWYGYTF. The CDR3 DNA reads as TGTGCCAGCAGCCCTTTGGCCTGGTATGGCTACACCTTC.

The gene calls are TRBV9 and TRBJ2-5, with D perhaps matching TRBD1 (5 bases). Trimming cost V 3 bases and J 4 bases, with 10 bases left between them. CDR3 length equals 13 residues. Germline CDR1 and CDR2: SGDLS and YYNGEE. The CDR3 DNA sequence: TGTGCCAGCAGCGGCACAGGCGCAGAGACCCAGTACTTC. Its protein is CASSGTGAETQYF.

By share, this clonotype ranks as large. The chain joins TRBV7-8 to TRBJ2-7, with D perhaps being TRBD1 or TRBD2 (6 bases each). The V end was cut by 8 bases, the J end by 3 bases, with 20 bases between. The CDR3 spans 15 residues. Per the germline V gene, CDR1 is SGHVS and CDR2 is FQNEAQ. CDR3 residues: CASPPEGGSDYEQYF. The CDR3 nucleotides are TGTGCCAGCCCTCCGGAGGGGGGTTCCGACTACGAGCAGTACTTC.

Many counts were recorded for this clonotype. This rearrangement joins TRBV28 to TRBJ1-1, with D perhaps matching TRBD1 (6 bases). The germline V gene has CDR1 MDHEN and CDR2 SYDVKM. The CDR3 is 15 residues long. V lost 8 bases and J 3 bases, leaving 19 bases between the germline ends. The CDR3 sequence: CASFSPRGLDTEAFF. DNA of the CDR3: TGTGCCAGCTTTTCCCCCAGGGGACTAGACACTGAAGCTTTCTTT.

In this sample, this clonotype turned up many times. The chain carries TRBV18 and TRBJ1-4; 10 nucleotides agree with TRBD1. The CDR3 is 15 residues long. Trimming at V came to 6 bases and at J to 3 bases, leaving 4 bases not matched to a gene. Germline CDR1 reads KGHSH; CDR2 reads LQKENI. The DNA for the CDR3 is TGTGCCAGCTCCCCCGGACAGGGGGCTAATGAAAAACTGTTTTTT. It encodes CASSPGQGANEKLFF.

This clonotype has ten or more counts. The chain employs TRBV7-9 and TRBJ1-5; D not resolved. V shed 3 bases and J shed 5 bases, with 8 bases lying between them. Germline loops: CDR1 SEHNR, CDR2 FQNEAQ (reference sequence). The CDR3 has 13 residues. The CDR3 DNA sequence: TGTGCCAGCAGCTTGGACTTATATCAGCCCCAGCATTTT. As protein: CASSLDLYQPQHF.

This clonotype was counted ten times or more. This sequence joins TRBV28 and TRBJ1-6; 10 nucleotides line up with TRBD1. Germline lookup yields CDR1 MDHEN and CDR2 SYDVKM. CDR3 length: 17 amino acids. J lost 1 base, V lost 5 bases, and 5 bases had no gene match. In DNA, the CDR3 is TGTGCCAGCAGTCCCTGGGACAGGGGATCCTATAATTCACCCCTCCACTTT. Amino acids: CASSPWDRGSYNSPLHF. The entire variable domain, with the rest obtained from reference TRBV28 and TRBJ1-6, is as follows: DVKVTQSSRYLVKRTGEKVFLECVQDMDHENMFWYRQDPGLGLRLIYFSYDVKMKEKGDIPEGYSVSREKKERFSLILESASTNQTSMYLCASSPWDRGSYNSPLHFGNGTRLTVT.

This clonotype was counted many times. This chain joins TRBV20-1 and TRBJ2-5; 8 nucleotides line up with TRBD2. The V gene's germline CDR1 is DFQATT and CDR2 SNEGSKA (reference sequence). The V and J ends lost 3 bases and 5 bases, in that order; junction bases with no gene match: 5. There are 13 residues in the CDR3. CDR3 DNA sequence: TGCAGTGCTAGTAGTATAGCGGGGGAGACCCAGTACTTC. Amino acids: CSASSIAGETQYF.

In this sample, this clonotype turned up a few times. This sequence joins TRBV6-2 or TRBV6-3 and TRBJ2-6, with D uncertain. V lost 3 bases to trimming and J lost 6 bases, with 6 bases between them. CDR1 and CDR2 (germline): MNHEY, SVGEGT. CDR3 length: 13 residues. The CDR3 loop is CASSYSEANVLTF. DNA for the CDR3: TGTGCCAGCAGTTATTCGGAGGCCAACGTCCTGACTTTC.

This clonotype was detected many times. The rearrangement links TRBV20-1 to TRBJ2-7; D possibly matches TRBD1 or TRBD2 (5 bases each). The CDR3 loop spans 10 amino acids. Germline V gene sequence: CDR1 DFQATT, CDR2 SNEGSKA (reference sequence). V was trimmed by 5 bases and J by 3 bases, leaving 5 bases between them. The CDR3 DNA reads TGCAGTGCTGGGGGCTACGAGCAGTACTTC. It yields the protein CSAGGYEQYF.

This chain links TRBV12-3 or TRBV12-4 with TRBJ1-2, with D tentatively TRBD1 (6 bases). The CDR3 consists of 14 residues. The germline V and J ends were trimmed by 4 bases and 7 bases, with 16 bases remaining between them. CDR3 nucleotide sequence: TGTGCCAGCAGTTCCCGGGGAGGGGGGGTTGGCTACACCTTC. Translating it yields CASSSRGGGVGYTF.

The chain combines TRBV9 with TRBJ2-7; D not resolved. The CDR3 sequence is 13 residues long. Germline lookup yields CDR1 SGDLS and CDR2 YYNGEE. The V end lost 0 bases, the J end lost 7 bases, and 11 bases lay between the germline ends. CDR3 amino acids: CASSVGLGLEQYF. For the CDR3, the DNA is TGTGCCAGCAGCGTAGGTCTGGGGTTGGAGCAGTACTTC.

This clonotype was counted only a few times. The rearrangement links TRBV12-3 or TRBV12-4 to TRBJ1-4; 9 bases agree with TRBD1. The CDR3 is 14 amino acids. J lost 7 bases, V lost 4 bases, and 4 bases had no gene match. CDR3 DNA sequence: TGTGCCAGCAGTTACAGGGGGCAAGGTGAAAAACTGTTTTTT. Translating it yields CASSYRGQGEKLFF.

This clonotype was found many times. This chain links TRBV19 with TRBJ2-2; no firm D call. Trimming took 7 bases from V and 2 from J, leaving 14 bases between them. CDR1 and CDR2 from the germline V gene are LNHDA and SQIVND (reference sequence). This CDR3 is built from 15 residues. CDR3 residues: CASNPMTRNTGELFF. The CDR3 coding sequence is TGTGCCAGTAACCCGATGACAAGAAACACCGGGGAGCTGTTTTTT.

This clonotype was counted a few times. The V gene is TRBV11-2, the J gene TRBJ2-1, with TRBD2 matching over 7 bases. This CDR3 contains 15 residues. The germline V gene encodes CDR1 SGHAT and CDR2 FQNNGV. The trim removed 5 bases at V and 6 bases at J, leaving 10 bases unmatched. The DNA for the CDR3 is TGTGCCAGCAGCGCCGGACTAGTCTCCGTCAATGAGCAGTTCTTC. Its translation: CASSAGLVSVNEQFF.

The table lists this clonotype with many counts. The chain combines TRBV7-3 with TRBJ2-1; a possible D gene is TRBD2 (6 bases). Trimming took off 5 bases at V and 5 bases at J, with 13 bases between the two ends. This CDR3 is built from 14 residues. Germline V lookup: CDR1 SGHTA, CDR2 FQGTGA. CDR3 DNA sequence: TGTGCCAGCAGCATTTCCCGGGGGAACAATGAGCAGTTCTTC. It is translated as CASSISRGNNEQFF.